The subject of this entry is one T cell receptor (beta chain). This entry belongs to a study of OX40 agonist ivuxolimab in advanced cancers. Germline CDR1 is SGHRS and CDR2 is YFSETQ. Trimming stripped 0 bases from V and 2 bases from J, with 9 bases between. The CDR3 spans 15 residues. Here immunoSEQ multiplex PCR was the method, and the copy in TCRdb shows in-frame clones only, minus some. Of almost 80,000 clones in the sample, approximately 80% are singletons; the top ten hold 0.35% to 0.45%. The clonotype was recovered from an adult with an advanced solid tumor such as melanoma, head and neck, liver or kidney cancer. The sequencing here drew on CD4+ or CD8+ T cells sorted from blood, taken in a trial of the OX40 agonist ivuxolimab. The J gene is TRBJ2-1, the V gene TRBV5-1; D call uncertain. The CDR3 nucleotides read TGCGCCAGCAGCTTGGCCCCAGGAGCCTACAATGAGCAGTTCTTC. Protein product: CASSLAPGAYNEQFF.